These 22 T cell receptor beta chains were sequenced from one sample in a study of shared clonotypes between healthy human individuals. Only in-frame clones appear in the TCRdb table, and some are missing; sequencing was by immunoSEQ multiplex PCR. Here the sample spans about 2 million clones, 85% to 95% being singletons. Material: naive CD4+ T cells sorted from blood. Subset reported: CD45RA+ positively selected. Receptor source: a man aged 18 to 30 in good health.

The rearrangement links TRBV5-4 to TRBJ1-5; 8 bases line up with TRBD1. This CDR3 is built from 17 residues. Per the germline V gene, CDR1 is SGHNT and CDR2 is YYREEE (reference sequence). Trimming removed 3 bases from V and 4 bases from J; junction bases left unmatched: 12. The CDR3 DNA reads TGTGCCAGCAGCTCAACCTCCGGGACAGGATATAATCAGCCCCAGCATTTT. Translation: CASSSTSGTGYNQPQHF.

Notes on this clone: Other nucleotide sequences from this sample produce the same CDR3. The DNA of the CDR3 is TGTGCCAGCAGCACTTTGACAGCTAACTATGGCTACACCTTC. Translated: CASSTLTANYGYTF. J is TRBJ1-2 and V is TRBV7-9, with a tentative D call TRBD1 (5 bases). The germline gives CDR1 SEHNR, CDR2 FQNEAQ (reference sequence). The V end lost 5 bases, the J end lost 0 bases, and 10 bases lay between the germline ends. This CDR3 is 14 amino acids long.

DNA of the CDR3: TGTGCCAGCAGCCAAGCGCAGGGGGAAAGTGGAGAGACCCAGTACTTC. This codes for CASSQAQGESGETQYF. This chain joins TRBV4-2 and TRBJ2-5; 7 bases are shared with TRBD1. CDR3 length: 16 amino acids. V trimming: 1 base; J trimming: 4 bases; junction bases outside the gene matches: 9. Germline V gives CDR1 LGHNA, CDR2 YNFKEQ.

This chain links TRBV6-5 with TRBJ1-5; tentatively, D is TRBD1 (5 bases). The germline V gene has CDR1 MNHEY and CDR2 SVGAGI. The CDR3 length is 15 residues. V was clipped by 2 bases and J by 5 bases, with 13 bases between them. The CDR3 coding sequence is TGTGCCAGCAGTTACAATCAGGGAGCTGATCAGCCCCAGCATTTT. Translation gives CASSYNQGADQPQHF.

The CDR3 sequence: CASSNQQGAGTGELFF. For the CDR3, the DNA is TGTGCCAGCAGCAACCAACAGGGGGCCGGCACCGGGGAGCTGTTTTTT. The chain is built from TRBV6-4 and TRBJ2-2, with 9 positions matching TRBD1. CDR1 is MRHNA, CDR2 SNTAGT, per germline. The CDR3 length is 16 residues. V shed 6 bases, J shed 4 bases, and the junction held 9 bases outside the gene matches.

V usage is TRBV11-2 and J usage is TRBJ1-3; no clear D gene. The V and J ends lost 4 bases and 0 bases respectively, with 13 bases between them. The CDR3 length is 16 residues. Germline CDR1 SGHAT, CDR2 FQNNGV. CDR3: CASSSVTANSGNTIYF. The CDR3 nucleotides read TGTGCCAGCAGCTCGGTAACAGCTAACTCTGGAAACACCATATATTTT.

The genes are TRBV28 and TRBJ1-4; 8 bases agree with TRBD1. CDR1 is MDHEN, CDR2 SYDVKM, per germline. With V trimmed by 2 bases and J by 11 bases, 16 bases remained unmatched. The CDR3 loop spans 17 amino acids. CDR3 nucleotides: TGTGCCAGCAGTTTAGTCTCGGGTGCGGACAGGGTTAGGAAACTGTTTTTT. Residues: CASSLVSGADRVRKLFF.

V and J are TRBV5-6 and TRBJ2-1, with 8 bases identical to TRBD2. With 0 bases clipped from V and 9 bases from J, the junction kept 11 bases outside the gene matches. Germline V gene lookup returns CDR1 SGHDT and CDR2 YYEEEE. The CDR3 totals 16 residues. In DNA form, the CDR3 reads TGTGCCAGCAGCTTGGCCCAGCGGGGGACCCTTACTGAGCAGTTCTTC. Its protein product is CASSLAQRGTLTEQFF.

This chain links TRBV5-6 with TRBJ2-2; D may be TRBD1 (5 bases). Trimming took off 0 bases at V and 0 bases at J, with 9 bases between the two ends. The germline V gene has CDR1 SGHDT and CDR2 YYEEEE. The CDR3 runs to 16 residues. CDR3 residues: CASSLAEGANTGELFF. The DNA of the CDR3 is TGTGCCAGCAGCTTGGCGGAAGGGGCGAACACCGGGGAGCTGTTTTTT. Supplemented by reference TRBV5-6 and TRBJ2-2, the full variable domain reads DAGVTQSPTHLIKTRGQQVTLRCSPKSGHDTVSWYQQALGQGPQFIFQYYEEEERQRGNFPDRFSGHQFPNYSSELNVNALLLGDSALYLCASSLAEGANTGELFFGEGSRLTVL.

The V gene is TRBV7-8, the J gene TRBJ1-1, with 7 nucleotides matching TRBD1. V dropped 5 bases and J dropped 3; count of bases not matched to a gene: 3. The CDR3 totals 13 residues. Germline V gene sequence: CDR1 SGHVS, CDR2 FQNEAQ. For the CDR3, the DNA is TGTGCCAGCAGCAGAACAGGGGACACTGAAGCTTTCTTT. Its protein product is CASSRTGDTEAFF.

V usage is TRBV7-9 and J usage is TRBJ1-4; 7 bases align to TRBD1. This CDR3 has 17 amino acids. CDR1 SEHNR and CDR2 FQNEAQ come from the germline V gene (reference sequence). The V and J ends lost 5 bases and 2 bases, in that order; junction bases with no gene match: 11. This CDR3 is CASSPAQGVPTNEKLFF. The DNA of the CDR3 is TGTGCCAGCAGCCCCGCGCAGGGGGTGCCGACTAATGAAAAACTGTTTTTT.

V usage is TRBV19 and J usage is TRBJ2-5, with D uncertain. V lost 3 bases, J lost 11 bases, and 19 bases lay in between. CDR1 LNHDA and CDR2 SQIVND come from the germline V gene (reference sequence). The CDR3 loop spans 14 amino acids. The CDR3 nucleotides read TGTGCCAGTAGTATTGGTACTACCCCGGGTTTGCAGTACTTC. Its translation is CASSIGTTPGLQYF.

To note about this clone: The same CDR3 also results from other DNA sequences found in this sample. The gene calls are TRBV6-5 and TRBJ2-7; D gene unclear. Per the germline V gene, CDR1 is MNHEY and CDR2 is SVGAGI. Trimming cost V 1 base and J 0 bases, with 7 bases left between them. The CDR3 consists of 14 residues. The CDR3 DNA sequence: TGTGCCAGCAGTTACTGGGGTAGCTCCTACGAGCAGTACTTC. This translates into CASSYWGSSYEQYF.

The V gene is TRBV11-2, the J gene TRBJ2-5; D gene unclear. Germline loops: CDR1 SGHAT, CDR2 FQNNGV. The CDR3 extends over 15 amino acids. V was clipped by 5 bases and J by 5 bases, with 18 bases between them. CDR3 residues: CASSRTHDIVETQYF. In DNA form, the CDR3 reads TGTGCCAGCAGCCGCACCCACGATATTGTCGAGACCCAGTACTTC.

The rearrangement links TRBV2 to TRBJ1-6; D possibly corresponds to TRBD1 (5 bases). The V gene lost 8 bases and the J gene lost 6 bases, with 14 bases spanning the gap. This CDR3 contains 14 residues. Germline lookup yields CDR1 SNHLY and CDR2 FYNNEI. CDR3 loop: CASGGRDGNSPLHF. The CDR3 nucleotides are TGTGCCAGCGGGGGAAGGGATGGTAATTCACCCCTCCACTTT.

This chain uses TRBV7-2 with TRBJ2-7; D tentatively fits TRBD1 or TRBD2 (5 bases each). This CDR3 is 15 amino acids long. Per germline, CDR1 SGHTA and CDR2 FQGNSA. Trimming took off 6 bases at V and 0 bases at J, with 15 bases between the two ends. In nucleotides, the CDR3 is TGTGCCAGCAGATCAGGGACCCAAAACTCCTACGAGCAGTACTTC. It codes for CASRSGTQNSYEQYF.

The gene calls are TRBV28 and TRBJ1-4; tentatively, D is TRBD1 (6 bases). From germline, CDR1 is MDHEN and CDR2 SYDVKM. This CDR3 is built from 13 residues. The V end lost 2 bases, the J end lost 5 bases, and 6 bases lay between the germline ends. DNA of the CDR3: TGTGCCAGCAGTTTACAGGGGAATGAAAAACTGTTTTTT. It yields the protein CASSLQGNEKLFF.

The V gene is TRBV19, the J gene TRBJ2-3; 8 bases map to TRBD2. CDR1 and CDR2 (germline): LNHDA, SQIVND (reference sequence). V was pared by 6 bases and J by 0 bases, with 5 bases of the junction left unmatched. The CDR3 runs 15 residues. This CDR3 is CASRVSGSSTDTQYF. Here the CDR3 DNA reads TGTGCCAGTAGGGTGAGCGGGAGTAGCACAGATACGCAGTATTTT.

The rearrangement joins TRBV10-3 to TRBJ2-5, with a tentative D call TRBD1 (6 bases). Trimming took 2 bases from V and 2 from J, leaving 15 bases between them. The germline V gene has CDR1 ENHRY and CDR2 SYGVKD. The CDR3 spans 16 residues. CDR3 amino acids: CAISEGTTGQQETQYF. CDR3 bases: TGTGCCATCAGTGAGGGTACAACAGGGCAACAAGAGACCCAGTACTTC.

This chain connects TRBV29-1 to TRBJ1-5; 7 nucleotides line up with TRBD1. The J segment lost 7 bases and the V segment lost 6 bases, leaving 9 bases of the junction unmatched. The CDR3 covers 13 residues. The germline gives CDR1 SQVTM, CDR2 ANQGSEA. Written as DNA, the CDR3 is TGCAGCGTCGAGGGATCAGGGGGACAGCCCCAGCATTTT. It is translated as CSVEGSGGQPQHF. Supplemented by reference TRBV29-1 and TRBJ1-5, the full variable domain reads SAVISQKPSRDICQRGTSLTIQCQVDSQVTMMFWYRQQPGQSLTLIATANQGSEATYESGFVIDKFPISRPNLTFSTLTVSNMSPEDSSIYLCSVEGSGGQPQHFGDGTRLSIL.

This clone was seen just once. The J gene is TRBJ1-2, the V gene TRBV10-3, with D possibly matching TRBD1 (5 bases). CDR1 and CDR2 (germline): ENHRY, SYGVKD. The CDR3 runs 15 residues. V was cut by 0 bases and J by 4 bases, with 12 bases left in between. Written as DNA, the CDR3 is TGTGCCATCAGTGAGTCGAGTAGACAGAGCTATGGCTACACCTTC. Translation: CAISESSRQSYGYTF.

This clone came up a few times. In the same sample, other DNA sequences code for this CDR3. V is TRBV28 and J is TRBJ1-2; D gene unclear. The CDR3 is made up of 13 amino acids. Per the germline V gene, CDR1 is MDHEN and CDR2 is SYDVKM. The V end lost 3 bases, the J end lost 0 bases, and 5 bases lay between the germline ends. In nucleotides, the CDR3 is TGTGCCAGCAGTTTTCGGGCTAACTATGGCTACACCTTC. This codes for CASSFRANYGYTF.